The clone carrying this TCR beta chain came up a few times. This entry comes from a study of blood T cell repertoires in COVID-19. Study information: Acute and convalescent COVID-19 specimens originated in the United States, Italy and Spain. In each case, the material was cDNA or gDNA derived from T cells, B-cell-depleted T cells, or PBMCs.

Libraries were prepared by immunoSEQ multiplex PCR; TCRdb keeps only in-frame clonotypes and omits some of them. Of about 250,000 clones in the sample, roughly four fifths were seen once. V was clipped by 2 bases and J by 2 bases; unmatched bases: 8. CDR1 is LGHDT and CDR2 is YNNKEL in the germline V gene (reference sequence). The CDR3 has 16 amino acids. Source material: peripheral blood. The rearrangement uses TRBV3-1 (or the pseudogene TRBV3-2) and TRBJ2-7, with 8 bases lining up with TRBD1. The TCR was taken from a man older than 75 with acute or convalescent COVID-19. The chain's CDR3 is CASSQSSGTGPYEQYF. The CDR3 DNA follows: TGTGCCAGCAGCCAATCCTCCGGGACAGGACCCTACGAGCAGTACTTC.